Only one count was recorded for the clone carrying this TCR beta chain. Terminally differentiated effector memory CD45RA+ cells were excluded by CCR7 positive selection of CD45RO-negative cells. This entry is derived from a study of shared clonotypes between healthy human individuals. Clones were read by immunoSEQ multiplex PCR, and TCRdb kept only the in-frame ones, dropping some. The table has about 700,000 clones, 92% seen once; the top ten hold 24%. Trimming took 7 bases from V and 4 from J, leaving 8 bases between them. CDR1 is LNHDA, CDR2 SQIVND, per germline (reference sequence). The CDR3 is 11 amino acids.

The material sequenced was naive CD8+ T cells sorted from blood. The chain is built from TRBV19 and TRBJ2-7, with D hard to call. The TCR sequence derives from a man aged 25 to 40 in good health. DNA for the CDR3: TGTGCCAGTACCAACGCATACGAGCAGTACTTC. It is translated as CASTNAYEQYF.